This T cell receptor (beta chain) was observed in a study of cytomegalovirus exposure and HLA in healthy donors (dated by TCRdb to 2015 to 2018). In terms of the full investigation: An earlier analysis of about 530 of the donors reported around 280 Gb of sequence data and 90 million to 120 million unique TCR beta sequences obtained from around 170 million T cells. HLA typing included class I and class II loci at four-digit resolution. The study was designed to test whether signatures of past pathogen exposure could be identified by cataloging public T cell receptors. Of the roughly 400 genotyped donors, 81% fell in the genetic ancestry cluster associated with self-reported Caucasian donors. To predict cytomegalovirus infection status, the study brought together high-throughput TCR immunosequencing, statistical association of individual TCRs with disease status, and machine learning. A separate validation cohort of approximately 130 different subjects was used in addition to the 666-subject first cohort. To study patterns of TCR occurrence, a later analysis re-analyzed previously published TCR beta repertoires from around 660 donors and added high-resolution HLA genotyping. Rather than drawing on any new phenotypic data, the later analysis identified candidate immune exposures from TCR beta sequences and the way those sequences occurred across donors. An early release covering about 600 HLA-typed donors comprised about 300 gigabases of sequencing data and tens of millions of unique TCR sequences. A few DR-DQ haplotypes were treated as single units for association and clustering because of strong linkage in the cohort. A later genetic analysis used genome-wide SNP genotypes for about 55% of the 666 donors, treating that subset as a discovery cohort. The T cell repertoires of some 700 subjects were profiled by immunosequencing and related to cytomegalovirus serostatus. The number of donors typed differed by locus, with about 629-630 for A, B, C, DRB1 and DQB1, roughly 520 for DQA1, 600 to 610 for DPA1, and approximately 470 for DPB1. Alongside the repertoire data, information on donor age, sex, ethnicity and CMV serostatus was compiled. All discovery cohort repertoires had been generated using a single sequencing platform. Among 300 to 500 genotyped donors of the cohort, an average of approximately 220,000 unique TCR beta nucleotide sequences was sequenced per donor, of which roughly 17% were non-productive. An earlier analysis of more than 450 of the donors used high-throughput TCR beta sequencing to judge whether each TCR beta V gene segment behaved as functional or pseudogenic. Study-wide findings and limitations: The cohort was sequenced for TCR beta chains only, and without alpha or paired-chain data the features that could be detected were limited. Most CMV-associated TCR beta chains appeared to be HLA-restricted in a later analysis, and the HLA associations seemed to be driven largely by CMV exposure. In a later analysis, the rate of TCR association differed among HLA loci, with DRB1 alleles having the most associated TCRs and HLA-C alleles having the fewest. When HLA alleles, especially DR and DQ, strongly co-occurred, attributing TCR associations to individual alleles was difficult. About 17 rarely observed V segments, including chromosome 9 orphons, were excluded from the earlier analysis of almost 600 of the donors because counts were too low. Most TCR sequences were observed very rarely across donors, whereas some public TCRs were present in many individuals. A further reported finding was that TCR beta sequences accurately predicted the HLA-A and HLA-B alleles for most subjects in the first cohort. Sequencing depth was assumed to be roughly uniform across donors in the presence/absence analyses, though that assumption may not hold. The authors suggested that the approach could potentially be generalized to other disease states and immunological phenotypes. A few of the identified cytomegalovirus-associated TCR beta chains were confirmed in vitro to be specific for cytomegalovirus antigens. The 87-base-pair reads could not distinguish some IMGT-functional V segments, including TRBV6-2 and TRBV6-3, so those segments were excluded. Specific HLA alleles were associated with 16,951 TCR beta sequences at a false discovery rate of 0.05 in a later analysis. Linkage disequilibrium might explain the correlated functional status among segregating V segments, but an unknown experimental factor could not be excluded. A later analysis found that HLA-associated TCR beta chains were more clonally expanded and had lower generation probabilities than equally common non-associated chains. The classifier was reported to diagnose cytomegalovirus status with high specificity and sensitivity in both the original cohort and the validation cohort. Compared with the approximately 710-donor mean, donors in an Asian-associated ancestry cluster had fewer N-insertions in productive TCRs, according to a later genetic analysis. A later genetic analysis associated a missense DCLRE1C variant with V-gene and J-gene trimming of TCR beta chains, and an independent cohort replicated the association. A cluster of highly shared sequence variants was judged likely to be a technical artifact of the sequencing pipeline. In a later analysis, several top co-occurrence clusters were reported to appear linked to parvovirus B19, influenza, CMV and Epstein-Barr virus. An earlier analysis of approximately 530 of the donors showed that most TCR beta V segments appeared in productive rearrangements either about 87% or about 30% of the time, which broadly matched IMGT annotations. HLA typing was unavailable for some donors at each locus, so association tests used only the typed subset. The study listed 150 to 200 TCR beta chains as associated with cytomegalovirus. The only immune exposure information available for the cohort was CMV serostatus.

CDR1 and CDR2, per the germline V gene, are SGHTA and FQGTGA. Deletion took 3 bases off V and 5 bases off J, with a span of 8 bases between the germline ends. The CDR3 covers 12 residues, taking in both the cysteine and the phenylalanine. The entry retains the CDR3 DNA only, 36 bases that are in frame from base 1. In total, roughly 670 healthy bone marrow donors made up the cohort. At the time of sampling, every cohort member was nominally healthy, though immune exposures that went unrecorded were likely present. The donor was CMV seronegative and was included in the group of a few hundred seronegative cohort members. Each donor provided a peripheral blood sample, and peripheral blood mononuclear cells were used for TCR beta sequencing. Genomic DNA extraction from the blood cell samples was performed with the Qiagen DNeasy Blood Extraction Kit. This clone was observed a handful of times. The antigen it binds to is not known. No quality values exist for individual bases; no much larger clone is one base distant.

The method was the immunoSEQ multiplex PCR assay. For the multiplex PCR, a mixture combining 60 forward primers for TCR Vbeta segments and 13 reverse primers for TCR Jbeta segments was used. The CDR3 region of rearranged TCR beta genes was amplified from genomic DNA by a multiplex PCR assay. Amplified TCR beta libraries were sequenced as 87-base-pair reads on the Illumina HiSeq System. Under the source paper's analysis protocol: Across the 700 or so repertoires, a later analysis counted tens of millions of unique TCR beta chains, 9.5 million to 13 million of which were shared by at least two donors. Raw reads were error-corrected and collapsed into unique sequences with a nearest-neighbor algorithm that merged closely related sequences to remove PCR and sequencing errors. Alignment of CDR3 sequences to IMGT reference sequences was used to assign V, D and J gene segments. For a sequence to be retained, a match of at least six nucleotides to both a V gene segment and a J gene segment was required. A rearrangement counted as productive if the CDR3 had no stop codons and remained in frame with V and J, and every other rearrangement counted as non-productive. Following IMGT convention, CDR3 was defined as the stretch from the second conserved V-encoded cysteine to the conserved J-encoded phenylalanine. The earlier analysis of about 570 of the donors excluded any sequence lacking an unambiguous match to a single V gene segment. An earlier analysis of around 600 of the donors classified V segments as functional when productive rearrangements were above 56.7% and as segregating when the standard deviation between donors was above 5%. A statistical classification framework was developed to diagnose cytomegalovirus status using the catalog of TCR beta chain sequences. In a later analysis, V and J genes were assigned by comparing TCR nucleotide sequences against IMGT/GENE-DB human TR gene sequences. Using the TCRdist pipeline, a later analysis assigned CDR3 sequences along with most-parsimonious VDJ recombination scenarios. In a later analysis, each TCR beta chain was defined by its CDR3 amino acid sequence together with its V-gene family, and reads lacking a unique V-gene family were excluded. As a way to deal with suspected cross-contamination and a sequencing artifact, a later analysis dropped over 550 nucleotide sequences that were highly shared and had low generation probability. In a later analysis, a clonal expansion index for each public chain was calculated from normalized within-repertoire ranks of inferred template counts. Generation probabilities in a later analysis came from a VDJ recombination model fitted to out-of-frame rearrangements, and those results were checked against IGoR. A later analysis scored TCR-TCR, TCR-HLA and TCR-CMV co-occurrence with hypergeometric tests, applying a repertoire-size bias correction to TCR pairs. To estimate false discovery rates, a later analysis permuted the HLA or CMV assignments 20 times. A later analysis grouped co-occurring TCRs with DBSCAN, adding TCRdist sequence similarity when clustering within HLA-allele-positive subsets. Co-occurrence clustering excluded repertoires with fewer than 30,000 or more than 120,000 public chains, plus five with anomalous nucleotide sharing. TCRdb limited this immuneACCESS table to in-frame rearrangements with V and J called. A share of clones is missing; checked studies link under half to unresolved V genes, and the rest is unexplained. The V and J calls and clone size are taken from that table; D and trimming were inferred from the DNA. The sample yields roughly 100,000 clones; 69% were counted once. The ten largest clones represent 3% to 3.5% of the sample.

This receptor was taken from a man aged 25-45 years in good health and CMV-seronegative. In this chain, TRBV7-3 is recombined with TRBJ2-7; perhaps TRBD1 is the D gene, with 6 bases matching. The specimen sequenced was PBMCs. The CDR3 region: CASSFGTNEQYF. The sequenced DNA: TGTGCCAGCAGCTTCGGGACAAACGAGCAGTACTTC.